This T cell receptor (beta chain) originates from a study of cytomegalovirus exposure and HLA in healthy donors. Whole-study findings and limits: TCR beta V segments were, for the most part, productive about 87% or about 30% of the time in an earlier analysis.

Per germline, CDR1 MNHEY and CDR2 SVGAGI. After removal of 0 bases from V and 3 bases from J, the junction contained 2 bases not matched to a gene. The CDR3 has 15 amino acids. A multiplex PCR was run with 60 Vbeta primers and 13 Jbeta primers. Measured with immunoSEQ multiplex PCR; TCRdb has only the in-frame clones, and not every one. The table has 200,000 to 250,000 clones, 80% to 85% seen once. On this clone itself: Antigen: not known.

The clonotype was recovered from a boy aged 2 to 10 in good health and CMV-seronegative. The sequenced material came from PBMCs. The chain is built from TRBV6-5 and TRBJ2-4; 7 bases line up with TRBD1. The CDR3 DNA is TGTGCCAGCAGTTACTCATACAGGGGCAAAAACATTCAGTACTTC. This encodes CASSYSYRGKNIQYF.